This T cell receptor beta chain was sequenced for a study of blood T cell repertoires in COVID-19. How the authors handled the data: Using reference gene primer amplification, nucleated cell counts were estimated. Libraries were prepared by immunoSEQ multiplex PCR; TCRdb keeps only in-frame clonotypes and omits some of them. The V and J calls and clone size were taken over from that table, and D and trimming were inferred from the DNA. The table has roughly 100,000 clones, approximately 88% seen once. The CDR3 totals 12 residues. Between the trimmed V and J ends, which lost 5 bases and 4 bases, there was a span of 8 bases. From germline, CDR1 is SGHVS and CDR2 FQNEAQ.

The receptor was derived from a human donor in a cohort sampled during active COVID-19. The source material was peripheral blood. The rearrangement links TRBV7-8 to TRBJ1-2; D is possibly TRBD1 (5 bases). CDR3 region: CASSLQGYGYTF. DNA for the CDR3: TGTGCCAGCAGCCTGCAGGGCTATGGCTACACCTTC.